Following are 28 T cell receptor beta chains from one sample sequenced in a study of blood T cell repertoires in COVID-19. Using immunoSEQ multiplex PCR, the repertoire was profiled, and TCRdb retains in-frame clones only, with some absent. This sample has about 270,000 clones, with 65% to 90% found just once. Sequenced input: peripheral blood. These TCRs come from a woman in her sixties with active or convalescent COVID-19.

The V gene is TRBV2, the J gene TRBJ1-5; no clear D gene. The V gene's germline CDR1 is SNHLY and CDR2 FYNNEI. Deletions cut 5 bases from V and 0 bases from J, with 23 bases between. This CDR3 is built from 19 residues. The CDR3 loop is CASSSVQGLSVSSNQPQHF. CDR3 in DNA: TGTGCCAGCAGTTCCGTACAAGGACTGTCAGTGAGTAGCAATCAGCCCCAGCATTTT.

This sequence joins TRBV6-5 and TRBJ1-1, with 10 bases matching TRBD1. Germline trimming cut 6 bases from V and 5 bases from J; bases unmatched to any gene: 6. Germline assignment: CDR1 MNHEY and CDR2 SVGAGI. This CDR3 has 14 amino acids. Here the CDR3 reads CASRVDRGRTEAFF. For the CDR3, the DNA is TGTGCCAGCAGAGTCGACAGGGGGCGAACTGAAGCTTTCTTT.

The chain joins TRBV11-2 to TRBJ2-5, with 10 bases aligning to TRBD2. CDR1 SGHAT and CDR2 FQNNGV come from the germline V gene. V lost 6 bases, J lost 1 base, and 5 bases stayed unmatched. The length of the CDR3 is 15 residues. CDR3: CASSWLAGGQETQYF. For the CDR3, the DNA is TGTGCCAGCAGTTGGTTAGCGGGGGGCCAAGAGACCCAGTACTTC. The entire variable domain, with the rest obtained from reference TRBV11-2 and TRBJ2-5, is as follows: EAGVAQSPRYKIIEKRQSVAFWCNPISGHATLYWYQQILGQGPKLLIQFQNNGVVDDSQLPKDRFSAERLKGVDSTLKIQPAKLEDSAVYLCASSWLAGGQETQYFGPGTRLLVL.

The chain combines TRBV6-5 with TRBJ2-1, with 9 bases lining up with TRBD1. The germline V gene has CDR1 MNHEY and CDR2 SVGAGI. Trimming at V came to 5 bases and at J to 3 bases, leaving 2 bases not matched to a gene. The CDR3 extends over 14 amino acids. Written as DNA, the CDR3 is TGTGCCAGCAGTCCGGGACAGGGCTACAATGAGCAGTTCTTC. Translating it yields CASSPGQGYNEQFF.

V and J are TRBV10-1 and TRBJ1-1; D uncertain. Trimming took off 3 bases at V and 0 bases at J, with 8 bases between the two ends. The CDR3 loop spans 14 amino acids. CDR1 is WNHNN and CDR2 is SYGVQD in the germline V gene (reference sequence). The DNA for the CDR3 is TGCGCCAGCAGTGAAAGAGGGATGAACACTGAAGCTTTCTTT. It translates to CASSERGMNTEAFF.

The chain joins TRBV7-3 to TRBJ2-1; possible D gene TRBD1, 5 bases. V was shortened by 5 bases and J by 7 bases, with 12 bases between the two germline ends. Germline CDR1 SGHTA, CDR2 FQGTGA. The CDR3 length is 13 residues. CDR3 protein: CASSGALGNEQFF. The CDR3 bases are TGTGCCAGCAGCGGGGCGTTGGGGAATGAGCAGTTCTTC.

This chain connects TRBV19 to TRBJ1-3; a possible D gene is TRBD1 (5 bases). This CDR3 has 14 residues. Germline V CDR1 and CDR2: LNHDA, SQIVND (reference sequence). V lost 6 bases and J lost 3, with 12 bases in between. CDR3 in DNA: TGTGCCAGTAGAGGGGCCCTCAGTGGAAACACCATATATTTT. This encodes CASRGALSGNTIYF.

This clone has only one observation. The rearrangement uses TRBV12-3 or TRBV12-4 and TRBJ2-1; 7 bases map to TRBD2. This CDR3 contains 11 residues. With 5 bases clipped from V and 9 bases from J, the junction kept 1 base outside the gene matches. DNA for the CDR3: TGTGCCAGCAGTGGGGGGGGTGAGCAGTTCTTC. Its protein product is CASSGGGEQFF.

The V call is TRBV7-3, the J call TRBJ2-2; 9 bases are shared with TRBD1. Germline V lookup: CDR1 SGHTA, CDR2 FQGTGA. J lost 0 bases, V lost 4 bases, and 3 bases had no gene match. This CDR3 contains 16 residues. CDR3 region: CASSSRDRANTGELFF. The CDR3, as DNA: TGTGCCAGCAGCTCCCGGGACAGGGCGAACACCGGGGAGCTGTTTTTT.

This clone turned up a few times. The J gene is TRBJ1-1, the V gene TRBV6-2 or TRBV6-3, with D unclear. The CDR3 runs 15 residues. V lost 2 bases to trimming and J lost 1 base, with 11 bases between them. Germline V gives CDR1 MNHEY, CDR2 SVGEGT. The CDR3 DNA sequence: TGTGCCAGCAGTTACGGAGGTTGGACGAACACTGAAGCTTTCTTT. It encodes CASSYGGWTNTEAFF.

This clone was seen only a few times. The rearrangement joins TRBV5-1 to TRBJ1-5; tentative D call: TRBD1 (5 bases). CDR3 size: 15 residues. CDR1 is SGHRS and CDR2 is YFSETQ in the germline V gene. Trimming took off 0 bases at V and 4 bases at J, with 11 bases between the two ends. For the CDR3, the DNA is TGCGCCAGCAGCTTGGCTTTCGGGGGTAATCAGCCCCAGCATTTT. Its translation: CASSLAFGGNQPQHF.

V and J are TRBV12-5 and TRBJ1-4, with 8 bases that match TRBD1. The CDR3 contains 14 residues. Germline V gives CDR1 LGHNT, CDR2 FRNRAP. The V segment lost 6 bases and the J segment 6 bases; nucleotides outside the gene matches: 6. The CDR3 loop is CASGATGVDEKLFF. The CDR3 DNA reads TGTGCTAGTGGCGCGACAGGGGTGGATGAAAAACTGTTTTTT.

The chain couples TRBV28 to TRBJ1-2; the match to TRBD1 covers 7 bases. Unmatched junction bases numbered 5, after V lost 5 bases and J lost 2 bases. The germline V gene has CDR1 MDHEN and CDR2 SYDVKM. This CDR3 has 14 residues. CDR3 sequence (DNA): TGTGCCAGCAGTACAGGGGTGGGAAACTATGGCTACACCTTC. It codes for CASSTGVGNYGYTF.

The chain has TRBV19 and TRBJ2-7, with 7 nucleotides matching TRBD1. With 1 base clipped from V and 4 bases from J, the junction kept 7 bases outside the gene matches. Germline CDR1 and CDR2: LNHDA and SQIVND (reference sequence). This CDR3 is 15 amino acids long. The CDR3 DNA reads as TGTGCCAGTAGTATAGGACAGGGCGGATTTTACGAGCAGTACTTC. Residues: CASSIGQGGFYEQYF.

CDR3 sequence: CASSLTGTGVETQYF. In DNA form, the CDR3 reads TGCGCCAGCAGCTTAACGGGTACAGGGGTTGAGACCCAGTACTTC. The V call is TRBV5-1, the J call TRBJ2-5; 7 bases map to TRBD1. V was pared by 2 bases and J by 5 bases, with 9 bases of the junction left unmatched. The CDR3 length is 15 residues. Germline assignment: CDR1 SGHRS and CDR2 YFSETQ.

Written as DNA, the CDR3 is TGTGCCAGCAGCCGACTAGCGGGGGGGCGAGGGGATGAGCAGTTCTTC. This encodes CASSRLAGGRGDEQFF. V usage is TRBV3-1 (or the pseudogene TRBV3-2) and J usage is TRBJ2-1, with 14 bases matching TRBD2. The CDR3 is 16 amino acids. The ends lost 4 bases at V and 8 bases at J; junction bases unmatched: 7. Germline values: CDR1 LGHDT, CDR2 YNNKEL (reference sequence).

The chain uses TRBV5-1 and TRBJ1-1; TRBD1 is a possible D gene (6 bases). The V end lost 4 bases, the J end lost 1 base, and 8 bases lay between the germline ends. CDR1 is SGHRS, CDR2 YFSETQ, per germline. The length of the CDR3 is 13 residues. In DNA, the CDR3 is TGCGCCAGCAGCAGGACAGCGAACACTGAAGCTTTCTTT. Protein sequence: CASSRTANTEAFF.

This chain uses TRBV5-6 with TRBJ1-5; a possible D gene is TRBD1 (6 bases). CDR3 length: 15 amino acids. V was shortened by 0 bases and J by 3 bases, with 10 bases between the two germline ends. Germline values: CDR1 SGHDT, CDR2 YYEEEE. Here the CDR3 DNA reads TGTGCCAGCAGCTTGGACAGGGTGGCCAATCAGCCCCAGCATTTT. Residues: CASSLDRVANQPQHF.

This chain joins TRBV3-1 (or the pseudogene TRBV3-2) and TRBJ1-2; 7 bases line up with TRBD1. Germline lookup yields CDR1 LGHDT and CDR2 YNNKEL (reference sequence). V shed 6 bases, J shed 5 bases, and the junction held 12 bases outside the gene matches. The CDR3 runs to 15 residues. CDR3 loop: CASRPPGQMDYGYTF. In DNA form, the CDR3 reads TGTGCCAGCAGACCCCCGGGACAGATGGATTATGGCTACACCTTC.

This clone was counted a single time. The rearrangement joins TRBV13 to TRBJ2-7; D possibly corresponds to TRBD1 (6 bases). V was trimmed by 5 bases and J by 0 bases, leaving 17 bases between them. Germline values: CDR1 PRHDT, CDR2 FYEKMQ (reference sequence). There are 16 residues in the CDR3. The CDR3 region has the DNA TGTGCCAGCAGCCCGAGAGAGACAGGCCTCTCCTACGAGCAGTACTTC. Its protein product is CASSPRETGLSYEQYF.

This chain links TRBV27 with TRBJ1-2; 7 nucleotides align to TRBD1. The J segment lost 4 bases and the V segment lost 5 bases, leaving 13 bases of the junction unmatched. The CDR3 has 16 amino acids. Germline CDR1 is MNHEY and CDR2 is SMNVEV (reference sequence). In nucleotides, the CDR3 is TGTGCCAGCAGTCCCCACCCGGGACAGTCGGCCTATGGCTACACCTTC. This codes for CASSPHPGQSAYGYTF.

In its sample, this clone was seen once. This chain links TRBV3-1 (or the pseudogene TRBV3-2) with TRBJ2-3; D uncertain. V dropped 1 base and J dropped 0 bases, with 14 bases sitting between them. This CDR3 is built from 17 residues. CDR1 is LGHDT, CDR2 YNNKEL, per germline (reference sequence). Written as DNA, the CDR3 is TGTGCCAGCAGCCAAGGCGAGAGGCGACGTAGCACAGATACGCAGTATTTT. Residues: CASSQGERRRSTDTQYF.

The chain carries TRBV5-4 and TRBJ2-7, with 9 bases that match TRBD1. Germline trimming cut 4 bases from V and 6 bases from J; bases unmatched to any gene: 5. CDR3 length: 13 residues. Germline V gene sequence: CDR1 SGHNT, CDR2 YYREEE (reference sequence). The CDR3 DNA is TGTGCCAGCAGCGGGGACAGGGAGGGCGAGCAGTACTTC. It encodes CASSGDREGEQYF. Together with reference TRBV5-4 and TRBJ2-7, the CDR3 gives the full variable domain: ETGVTQSPTHLIKTRGQQVTLRCSSQSGHNTVSWYQQALGQGPQFIFQYYREEENGRGNFPPRFSGLQFPNYSSELNVNALELDDSALYLCASSGDREGEQYFGPGTRLTVT.

In this sample, this clone turned up a few times. The genes are TRBV7-9 and TRBJ2-2, with TRBD2 identical over 12 bases. The CDR3 length is 17 residues. CDR1 and CDR2 from the germline V gene are SEHNR and FQNEAQ (reference sequence). Trimming removed 11 bases from V and 0 bases from J; junction bases left unmatched: 10. CDR3 region: CAGPRLAGAPNTGELFF. DNA of the CDR3: TGTGCCGGGCCAAGACTAGCGGGGGCCCCGAACACCGGGGAGCTGTTTTTT.

There are many counts of this clone. The rearrangement joins TRBV7-6 to TRBJ2-1, with TRBD2 identical over 9 bases. Germline V gene lookup returns CDR1 SGHVS and CDR2 FNYEAQ. Losses at the gene ends were 3 bases for V and 13 bases for J; bases not matched to a gene: 7. CDR3 length: 13 residues. CDR3 protein: CASSFAAGGLQFF. CDR3 in DNA: TGTGCCAGCAGCTTCGCAGCGGGGGGCCTCCAGTTCTTC.

This chain joins TRBV6-6 and TRBJ2-7; 12 nucleotides line up with TRBD1. Germline V gene data show CDR1 as MNHNY and CDR2 as SVGAGI (reference sequence). This CDR3 region has 14 residues. Trimming removed 4 bases from V and 6 bases from J; junction bases left unmatched: 4. CDR3 loop: CASSWGQGALEQYF. The CDR3 bases are TGTGCCAGCAGTTGGGGACAGGGGGCCCTCGAGCAGTACTTC.

The gene calls are TRBV27 and TRBJ1-3, with D tentatively TRBD1 (5 bases). This CDR3 spans 17 amino acids. The V and J ends lost 5 bases and 2 bases respectively, with 19 bases between them. Per the germline V gene, CDR1 is MNHEY and CDR2 is SMNVEV (reference sequence). This CDR3 reads CASSTLSRGGAGNTIYF. The CDR3 nucleotides are TGTGCCAGCAGTACCCTATCTAGGGGTGGAGCTGGAAACACCATATATTTT.

The chain recombines TRBV24-1 with TRBJ2-2, with 11 bases lining up with TRBD1. V lost 1 base and J lost 1; bases outside the gene matches: 4. CDR3 length: 18 amino acids. Germline CDR1 KGHDR, CDR2 SFDVKD. CDR3 region: CATSDFKGQGENTGELFF. The DNA for the CDR3 is TGTGCCACCAGTGATTTCAAGGGACAGGGGGAGAACACCGGGGAGCTGTTTTTT.